These 23 T cell receptor beta chains were all obtained from the same sample, sequenced in a study of T cell responses to AZD1222 COVID-19 vaccine. Generated by immunoSEQ multiplex PCR, the TCRdb table keeps only in-frame clones and is missing some. The top ten hold 1.5% to 2% of the sample, which has under 150,000 clones, roughly 90% seen once. The starting material was peripheral blood, obtained 28 days after the second AZD1222 dose. The source of these receptors is an adult who received the AZD1222 COVID-19 vaccine.

The chain employs TRBV11-2 and TRBJ2-1; D remains unclear. The V gene lost 3 bases and the J gene lost 0 bases, with 9 bases spanning the gap. The CDR3 runs 15 residues. Looked up from germline, CDR1 is SGHAT and CDR2 is FQNNGV. The CDR3 protein is CASSFQVDSYNEQFF. CDR3 bases: TGTGCCAGCAGCTTCCAGGTGGACTCCTACAATGAGCAGTTCTTC. Using reference TRBV11-2 and TRBJ2-1 for the parts outside the CDR3, the full variable domain is EAGVAQSPRYKIIEKRQSVAFWCNPISGHATLYWYQQILGQGPKLLIQFQNNGVVDDSQLPKDRFSAERLKGVDSTLKIQPAKLEDSAVYLCASSFQVDSYNEQFFGPGTRLTVL.

This clone was picked up one time. The chain has TRBV7-8 and TRBJ1-6; 8 bases fit TRBD1. Germline CDR1 and CDR2: SGHVS and FQNEAQ. CDR3 length equals 14 residues. The J segment lost 8 bases and the V segment lost 4 bases, leaving 4 bases of the junction unmatched. The CDR3 loop is CASSSQGADSPLHF. CDR3 bases: TGTGCCAGCAGCTCCCAGGGGGCTGATTCACCCCTCCACTTT.

V gene TRBV5-1 combines with J gene TRBJ2-3; either TRBD1 or TRBD2 may supply D (5 bases each). From germline, CDR1 is SGHRS and CDR2 YFSETQ. The germline V and J ends were trimmed by 0 bases and 4 bases, with 9 bases remaining between them. The CDR3 length is 14 residues. The CDR3 loop reads CASSLGGVADTQYF. Written as DNA, the CDR3 is TGCGCCAGCAGCTTGGGAGGGGTAGCAGATACGCAGTATTTT.

The CDR3 loop reads CASSQGPYEQYF. Here the CDR3 DNA reads TGTGCCAGCAGCCAGGGCCCCTACGAGCAGTACTTC. The rearrangement links TRBV13 to TRBJ2-7; a weak D match, TRBD1 (5 bases). Trimming took off 5 bases at V and 2 bases at J, with 7 bases between the two ends. Per the germline V gene, CDR1 is PRHDT and CDR2 is FYEKMQ (reference sequence). CDR3 length: 12 residues.

The chain recombines TRBV9 with TRBJ2-1, with D hard to call. The CDR3 is made up of 15 amino acids. The germline gives CDR1 SGDLS, CDR2 YYNGEE. The germline V and J ends were trimmed by 0 bases and 3 bases, with 10 bases remaining between them. In nucleotides, the CDR3 is TGTGCCAGCAGCGTAGGCCCCGAGAGCTACAATGAGCAGTTCTTC. This encodes CASSVGPESYNEQFF.

This sequence joins TRBV11-2 and TRBJ2-7, with D uncertain. The CDR3 is made up of 11 amino acids. V lost 4 bases and J lost 7, with 8 bases in between. Looked up from germline, CDR1 is SGHAT and CDR2 is FQNNGV. The CDR3 reads CASSSAREQYF. The CDR3 DNA sequence: TGTGCCAGCAGCTCCGCTCGGGAGCAGTACTTC.

The genes are TRBV28 and TRBJ1-2; TRBD1 aligns across 8 bases. Germline loops: CDR1 MDHEN, CDR2 SYDVKM. The CDR3 runs 15 residues. V lost 4 bases and J lost 0; bases outside the gene matches: 4. CDR3: CASSSTGVPNYGYTF. Written as DNA, the CDR3 is TGTGCCAGCAGTTCGACAGGGGTCCCTAACTATGGCTACACCTTC.

The chain is built from TRBV30 and TRBJ1-6; D is unclear. From germline, CDR1 is GTSNPN and CDR2 SVGIG (reference sequence). The CDR3 is 15 residues long. V lost 2 bases and J 8 bases, leaving 16 bases between the germline ends. The CDR3 DNA follows: TGTGCCTGGAGTTCGCCAGGACGGGGTGATTCACCCCTCCACTTT. Protein product: CAWSSPGRGDSPLHF.

V gene TRBV5-1 combines with J gene TRBJ1-2; no firm D call. V gave up 4 bases and J gave up 1 base, with 11 bases separating them. This CDR3 is 14 amino acids long. Germline V gives CDR1 SGHRS, CDR2 YFSETQ. Here the CDR3 DNA reads TGCGCCAGCAGCCGTCAGGACGGTAACTATGGCTACACCTTC. As protein: CASSRQDGNYGYTF.

The gene calls are TRBV6-2 or TRBV6-3 and TRBJ1-1; D remains unclear. The V and J ends lost 2 bases and 5 bases respectively, with 9 bases between them. This CDR3 is 13 amino acids long. Germline assignment: CDR1 MNHEY and CDR2 SVGEGT. The CDR3 region is CASSYVGSTEAFF. CDR3 bases: TGTGCCAGCAGTTACGTAGGGTCTACTGAAGCTTTCTTT.

The chain recombines TRBV14 with TRBJ1-6; TRBD1 aligns across 9 bases. The CDR3 covers 15 residues. V dropped 2 bases and J dropped 6; count of bases not matched to a gene: 2. Germline CDR1 reads SGHDN; CDR2 reads FVKESK. The CDR3: CASSQRQGVNSPLHF. DNA for the CDR3: TGTGCCAGCAGCCAAAGACAGGGGGTTAATTCACCCCTCCACTTT.

CDR3 in DNA: TGTGCCAGTAGTGCTAACAGGGCTTCTTACGAGCAGTACTTC. Its protein product is CASSANRASYEQYF. The genes are TRBV19 and TRBJ2-7; D is perhaps TRBD1 (6 bases). V was trimmed by 5 bases and J by 4 bases, leaving 15 bases between them. Germline V gene sequence: CDR1 LNHDA, CDR2 SQIVND (reference sequence). This CDR3 comprises 14 residues.

As regards this clone: The junction and the germline gene differ at one end; a read error may be behind it. The CDR3 nucleotides read TGTGCCAGCAGGGAAGAGACCCAGTACTTC. Translation gives CASREETQYF. The J gene is TRBJ2-5, the V gene TRBV2; the D is unclear. Germline loops: CDR1 SNHLY, CDR2 FYNNEI. This CDR3 is 10 amino acids long.

CDR3 loop: CASSRLGQVEEQYV. In DNA, the CDR3 is TGTGCCAGCAGCCGACTGGGACAGGTTGAAGAGCAGTACGTC. This chain connects TRBV11-3 to TRBJ2-7, with 8 nucleotides matching TRBD1. The germline V gene has CDR1 SGHNT and CDR2 YENEEA. The CDR3 runs to 14 residues. Trimming took 5 bases from V and 7 from J; bases not matched to a gene: 10.

The rearrangement joins TRBV19 to TRBJ1-2; 8 bases line up with TRBD1. The CDR3 covers 17 residues. CDR1 LNHDA and CDR2 SQIVND come from the germline V gene (reference sequence). The trim removed 5 bases at V and 6 bases at J, leaving 17 bases unmatched. The CDR3 region has the DNA TGTGCCAGTAGTTTCAGACAACGGACAGGGTGGTTGAATGGCTACACCTTC. Its translation is CASSFRQRTGWLNGYTF.

J is TRBJ1-2 and V is TRBV5-7; no clear D. TRBV5-7 counts as an open reading frame of uncertain function. Trimming left V 4 bases short and J 3 bases short, with 13 bases between. The CDR3 has 14 residues. Written as DNA, the CDR3 is TGTGCCAGCAGCCAGTTCGCAGCTCACTATGGCTACACCTTC. This codes for CASSQFAAHYGYTF.

The CDR3 nucleotides are TGCGCCAGCAGCCGAGGTAATAACAGGGGGCTGGGCTCTGGGGCCAACGTCCTGACTTTC. Amino acid sequence: CASSRGNNRGLGSGANVLTF. This rearrangement joins TRBV4-3 to TRBJ2-6; 9 nucleotides agree with TRBD1. Trimming at V came to 4 bases and at J to 0 bases, leaving 13 bases not matched to a gene. Germline CDR1 LGHNA, CDR2 YSLEER. The CDR3 totals 20 residues.

CDR3 loop: CASNGAGPGYEQYF. As DNA, the CDR3 is TGTGCCAGCAATGGGGCGGGTCCGGGCTACGAGCAGTACTTC. This chain uses TRBV6-5 with TRBJ2-7; D may be TRBD1 or TRBD2 (5 bases each). Trimming cost V 7 bases and J 3 bases, with 16 bases left between them. The CDR3 is 14 amino acids. CDR1 is MNHEY and CDR2 is SVGAGI in the germline V gene.

This sequence joins TRBV20-1 and TRBJ2-5; no definite D call. The germline V and J ends were trimmed by 2 bases and 5 bases, with 3 bases remaining between them. CDR1 and CDR2 (germline): DFQATT, SNEGSKA (reference sequence). This CDR3 is 10 amino acids long. This CDR3 reads CSARTETQYF. In nucleotides, the CDR3 is TGCAGTGCTAGAACGGAGACCCAGTACTTC.

The J gene is TRBJ1-1, the V gene TRBV19; D might be TRBD1 (5 bases). The CDR3 runs 13 residues. Germline V CDR1 and CDR2: LNHDA, SQIVND (reference sequence). With 2 bases removed from V and 3 bases from J, the gap between germline ends came to 7 bases. DNA for the CDR3: TGTGCCAGTAGTATAAAGGGGTACACTGAAGCTTTCTTT. It specifies CASSIKGYTEAFF.

This chain connects TRBV10-3 to TRBJ2-1; 7 nucleotides line up with TRBD2. CDR1 and CDR2 from the germline V gene are ENHRY and SYGVKD. The CDR3 sequence is 17 residues long. V trimming: 0 bases; J trimming: 6 bases; junction bases outside the gene matches: 11. This chain's CDR3 is CAISESERGRVGNEQFF. CDR3 in DNA: TGTGCCATCAGTGAGTCTGAGCGGGGCAGGGTTGGCAATGAGCAGTTCTTC.

The rearrangement uses TRBV5-1 and TRBJ1-4, with TRBD1 matching over 7 bases. Germline V gene sequence: CDR1 SGHRS, CDR2 YFSETQ. The CDR3 totals 18 residues. The V segment lost 4 bases and the J segment 1 base; nucleotides outside the gene matches: 13. The DNA of the CDR3 is TGCGCCAGCAGCCCGACAGGGATAGGAGGTGGAACTAATGAAAAACTGTTTTTT. Its translation is CASSPTGIGGGTNEKLFF.

The chain employs TRBV5-8 and TRBJ1-6, with D possibly TRBD1 on 5 matching bases. Trimming removed 1 base at V and 8 bases at J, with 7 bases between. Germline V gene lookup returns CDR1 SGHTS and CDR2 YDEGEE. The CDR3 totals 13 residues. In DNA, the CDR3 is TGTGCCAGCAGCTTGCGGGGGGATTCACCCCTCCACTTT. This sequence encodes CASSLRGDSPLHF.